This TCR beta chain was obtained from a study of T-cell reconstitution after alpha-beta-depleted transplantation in children (dated by TCRdb to the mid-2010s). Background on the whole study: The study quantitatively tracked T-cell immune reconstitution after TCRalphabeta/CD19-depleted allogeneic hematopoietic cell transplantation in children using TCR repertoire profiling. The investigation overall reported the following: About two months after transplant, the apparently early recovery of alphabetaT-cell counts reportedly depended on just several hundred clones that had expanded rapidly and came from non-depleted graft cells. The high TCRbeta diversity at day 60 in some patients was ascribed to recipient T cells and intrathymic progenitors that had survived conditioning. The frequencies of hyperexpanded clones fell over the following months, and after one year, T-cell counts and TCRbeta diversity were mostly attributed to newly produced T cells.

The sample's treatment or condition label, decoded: allogeneic hematopoietic cell transplantation with graft depleted of TCRalphabeta T cells and CD19 B cells. The transplant recipients were children given TCRalphabeta/CD19-depleted allogeneic hematopoietic cell grafts. The library was prepared using PCR. The sequencer listed for this sample is Illumina HiSeq 2500. TCR library preparation used molecular barcoding, with unique molecular identifiers applied to normalize quantification of the TCRbeta repertoire. TCRdb reprocessed the public reads (quality trimming at Q25 with fastp, clone calling with MiXCR) and kept in-frame beta chains. Rows are unified per CDR3 protein, each entry keeping the most common DNA and genes. The sample profile shows just over 950,000 distinct CDR3 sequences; about 26% of them were found once. The ten largest clones add up to around 30% of the sample. From the cysteine through the phenylalanine, the CDR3 covers 14 amino acids. The entry retains the CDR3 DNA only, 42 bases that are in frame from base 1. V loses 5 bases, J loses 3 bases, and the germline ends lie 11 bases apart.

In the case of this clonotype: The clone's antigen remains unknown. No quality values exist for individual bases; no much larger clone is one base distant.

The sequence was collected from a boy under two years old who had a stem cell transplant for SCID, so the T cells may come from the graft donor. Recombination connected TRBV12-3 or TRBV12-4 to TRBJ1-5; no D gene call is confident. The input for sequencing was PBMCs, mostly from graft donor cells, taken 360 days after TCRalphabeta/CD19-depleted stem cell transplant. The CDR3 protein sequence reads: CASSPSIANQPQHF. The nucleotides read TGTGCCAGCAGTCCTAGTATTGCCAATCAGCCCCAGCATTTT.